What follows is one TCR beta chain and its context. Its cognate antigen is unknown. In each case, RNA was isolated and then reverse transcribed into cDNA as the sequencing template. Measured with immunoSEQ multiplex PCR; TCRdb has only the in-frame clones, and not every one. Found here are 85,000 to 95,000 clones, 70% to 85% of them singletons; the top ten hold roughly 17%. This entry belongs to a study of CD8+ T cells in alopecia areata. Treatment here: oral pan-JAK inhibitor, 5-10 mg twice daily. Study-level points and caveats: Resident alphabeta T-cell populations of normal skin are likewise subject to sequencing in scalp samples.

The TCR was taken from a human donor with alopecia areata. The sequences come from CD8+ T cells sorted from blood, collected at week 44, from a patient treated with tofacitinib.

CDR3 in DNA: TGTGCCATTCGGTCTTCGGGGCGATATGGCTACACCTTC. It translates to CAIRSSGRYGYTF. The chain is built from TRBV30 and TRBJ1-2; maybe TRBD1 (5 bases). Germline CDR1 is GTSNPN and CDR2 is SVGIG (reference sequence). The CDR3 has 13 amino acids. V shed 8 bases and J shed 5 bases, with 18 bases lying between them.